Shown below are 17 T cell receptor beta chains from a single sample sequenced in a study of blood T cell repertoires in COVID-19. Only in-frame clones appear in the TCRdb table, and some are missing; sequencing was by immunoSEQ multiplex PCR. The top ten clones hold approximately 6% of a sample with 200,000 to 250,000 clones, about three quarters of them seen once. The sequenced sample consisted of peripheral blood. These receptors all stem from a woman aged 65 to 85 with acute or convalescent COVID-19.

CDR3 residues: CASRQLQVNEQFF. The CDR3 DNA sequence: TGTGCCAGCAGACAATTGCAGGTCAATGAGCAGTTCTTC. J is TRBJ2-1 and V is TRBV11-1; D gene uncertain. Trimming cost V 6 bases and J 6 bases, with 12 bases left between them. This CDR3 is built from 13 residues. The V gene's germline CDR1 is SGHAT and CDR2 FQDESV (reference sequence).

This chain links TRBV5-6 with TRBJ2-5; D may be TRBD2 (6 bases). Germline CDR1 SGHDT, CDR2 YYEEEE. The CDR3 has 13 amino acids. Trimming left V 6 bases short and J 1 base short, with 10 bases between. The DNA for the CDR3 is TGTGCCAGCACCCCGGGACTCCAAGAGACCCAGTACTTC. This sequence encodes CASTPGLQETQYF.

The CDR3 loop is CASRPTDRDYNSPLHF. As DNA, the CDR3 is TGTGCCTCACGACCTACGGACAGGGACTATAATTCACCCCTCCACTTT. The V and J genes are TRBV10-3 and TRBJ1-6; 8 bases fit TRBD1. The CDR3 loop spans 16 amino acids. With 11 bases clipped from V and 3 bases from J, the junction kept 12 bases outside the gene matches. In germline, CDR1 is ENHRY, CDR2 SYGVKD.

Only one count was recorded for this clone. The V gene is TRBV15, the J gene TRBJ1-1; D may be TRBD1 (5 bases). Trimming left V 6 bases short and J 4 bases short, with 15 bases between. The germline gives CDR1 LNHNV, CDR2 YYDKDF (reference sequence). CDR3 length equals 14 residues. CDR3 amino acids: CATRRGREGTEAFF. CDR3 bases: TGTGCCACCAGAAGGGGCAGGGAGGGCACTGAAGCTTTCTTT.

This clone appeared a few times. The chain uses TRBV19 and TRBJ1-3, with D uncertain. Between the trimmed V and J ends, which lost 2 bases and 0 bases, there was a span of 23 bases. The CDR3 totals 20 residues. Germline V lookup: CDR1 LNHDA, CDR2 SQIVND (reference sequence). The CDR3 DNA reads as TGTGCCAGTAGTATATCGGCGGATAACATAGACCATTACTCTGGAAACACCATATATTTT. Translation: CASSISADNIDHYSGNTIYF.

The V call is TRBV6-6, the J call TRBJ2-7, with D possibly TRBD1 on 5 matching bases. CDR1 is MNHNY, CDR2 SVGAGI, per germline (reference sequence). This CDR3 is 13 amino acids long. Trimming shortened V by 2 bases and J by 2 bases, and 7 bases separated the two germline ends. The CDR3 bases are TGTGCCAGCAGTTACACAGGTCCCTACGAGCAGTACTTC. Protein sequence: CASSYTGPYEQYF.

The rearrangement uses TRBV11-2 and TRBJ1-2; TRBD1 aligns across 9 bases. J gave up 8 bases and V 3 bases, and 4 bases lay outside the gene matches. The CDR3 runs 13 residues. CDR1 SGHAT and CDR2 FQNNGV come from the germline V gene. CDR3 protein: CASSLGTGMGYTF. The CDR3 nucleotides are TGTGCCAGCAGCTTGGGGACAGGGATGGGCTACACCTTC.

The gene calls are TRBV24-1 and TRBJ1-2; D perhaps matches TRBD1 (5 bases). V lost 5 bases and J lost 7, with 13 bases in between. CDR3 length equals 13 residues. Germline CDR1 is KGHDR and CDR2 is SFDVKD. The CDR3 DNA follows: TGTGCCACCAGTGCCCCGGGGGACTTTGGCTACACCTTC. Translated: CATSAPGDFGYTF.

The chain employs TRBV7-9 and TRBJ2-6; D possibly corresponds to TRBD1 (5 bases). Germline V CDR1 and CDR2: SEHNR, FQNEAQ (reference sequence). This CDR3 contains 16 residues. Between the trimmed V and J ends, which lost 4 bases and 2 bases, there was a span of 12 bases. The CDR3 DNA sequence: TGTGCCAGCAGCTATCGGGCAGGGACTGGGGCCAACGTCCTGACTTTC. As protein: CASSYRAGTGANVLTF.

This chain links TRBV27 with TRBJ2-1; 7 positions match TRBD1. J gave up 6 bases and V 2 bases, and 7 bases lay outside the gene matches. CDR1 MNHEY and CDR2 SMNVEV come from the germline V gene (reference sequence). The length of the CDR3 is 15 residues. Here the CDR3 reads CASSLRTTGVNEQFF. The DNA for the CDR3 is TGTGCCAGCAGTTTACGGACAACAGGGGTCAATGAGCAGTTCTTC.

CDR3 DNA: TGTGCCAGTAAACGGGGGAAGGGCAATGAGCAGTTCTTC. Translating it yields CASKRGKGNEQFF. This chain links TRBV19 with TRBJ2-1, with a tentative D call TRBD2 (6 bases). This CDR3 spans 13 amino acids. With 7 bases removed from V and 6 bases from J, the gap between germline ends came to 13 bases. Germline V gene data show CDR1 as LNHDA and CDR2 as SQIVND (reference sequence).

V is TRBV5-1 and J is TRBJ1-4; 10 nucleotides line up with TRBD1. The germline V gene encodes CDR1 SGHRS and CDR2 YFSETQ. The J segment lost 2 bases and the V segment lost 4 bases, leaving 5 bases of the junction unmatched. This CDR3 spans 16 amino acids. CDR3 sequence reads: CASSRQGAPTNEKLFF. In nucleotides, the CDR3 is TGCGCCAGCAGCCGACAGGGGGCGCCGACTAATGAAAAACTGTTTTTT. Full variable domain (outside the CDR3, taken from reference TRBV5-1 and TRBJ1-4): KAGVTQTPRYLIKTRGQQVTLSCSPISGHRSVSWYQQTPGQGLQFLFEYFSETQRNKGNFPGRFSGRQFSNSRSEMNVSTLELGDSALYLCASSRQGAPTNEKLFFGSGTQLSVL.

The chain's CDR3 is CASSLVGTSGHNEQFF. The CDR3 DNA reads as TGTGCCAGCAGCTTGGTAGGGACTAGCGGCCACAATGAGCAGTTCTTC. The chain carries TRBV5-5 and TRBJ2-1; TRBD2 matches at 11 bases. The trim removed 0 bases at V and 5 bases at J, leaving 4 bases unmatched. This CDR3 is built from 16 residues. Germline CDR1 and CDR2: SGHKS and YYEKEE (reference sequence).

The chain links TRBV7-2 to TRBJ1-5; D is unclear. The CDR3 is 13 residues long. V shed 1 base and J shed 11 bases, with 12 bases lying between them. Germline loops: CDR1 SGHTA, CDR2 FQGNSA. The chain's CDR3 is CASSLDQFLSQHF. In DNA, the CDR3 is TGTGCCAGCAGCTTAGACCAGTTTTTGTCCCAGCATTTT.

This chain uses TRBV27 with TRBJ2-7; D uncertain. V lost 6 bases and J 4 bases, leaving 16 bases between the germline ends. This CDR3 has 14 residues. CDR1 and CDR2 (germline): MNHEY, SMNVEV (reference sequence). CDR3: CASSTSGPAYEQYF. In nucleotides, the CDR3 is TGTGCCAGCAGCACCTCCGGTCCCGCTTACGAGCAGTACTTC.

This chain uses TRBV7-9 with TRBJ2-7; 7 bases fit TRBD2. Looked up from germline, CDR1 is SEHNR and CDR2 is FQNEAQ (reference sequence). CDR3 length: 15 residues. The V and J ends lost 4 bases and 0 bases, in that order; junction bases with no gene match: 6. CDR3 sequence: CASSSGAGDSYEQYF. CDR3 coding DNA: TGTGCCAGCAGCTCCGGGGCGGGGGACTCCTACGAGCAGTACTTC.

The rearrangement links TRBV3-1 (or the pseudogene TRBV3-2) to TRBJ2-7; 10 bases are a match to TRBD2. The CDR3 runs 15 residues. J lost 0 bases, V lost 9 bases, and 8 bases had no gene match. The germline CDR1 and CDR2 sequences are LGHDT and YNNKEL (reference sequence). This CDR3 is CASGLAGVSSYEQYF. The CDR3 DNA reads as TGTGCCAGTGGGCTAGCGGGAGTTAGCTCCTACGAGCAGTACTTC.